One T cell receptor (beta chain) is described in this entry. Its antigen is not identified. PCR employed 60 Vbeta and 13 Jbeta primers. Measured with immunoSEQ multiplex PCR; TCRdb has only the in-frame clones, and not every one. The repertoire table contains some 80,000 clones. The data originate from a study of cytomegalovirus exposure and HLA in healthy donors. On the study more broadly: About 80 million unique TCRs, all from HLA-typed donors, were included in an early release of the data. Study outcomes and limitations: Earlier results showed most TCR beta V segments being productive about 87% or about 30% of the time.

V was cut by 3 bases and J by 8 bases, with 7 bases left in between. This CDR3 comprises 10 residues. Germline CDR1 is GTSNPN and CDR2 is SVGIG (reference sequence). V is TRBV30 and J is TRBJ1-1, with D unclear. Sequencing was carried out using PBMCs. The clonotype comes from a woman between 25 and 40 years old in good health and CMV-seronegative. The CDR3 region has the DNA TGTGCCTGGAGGAGGCTCGAAGCTTTCTTT. This translates into CAWRRLEAFF.